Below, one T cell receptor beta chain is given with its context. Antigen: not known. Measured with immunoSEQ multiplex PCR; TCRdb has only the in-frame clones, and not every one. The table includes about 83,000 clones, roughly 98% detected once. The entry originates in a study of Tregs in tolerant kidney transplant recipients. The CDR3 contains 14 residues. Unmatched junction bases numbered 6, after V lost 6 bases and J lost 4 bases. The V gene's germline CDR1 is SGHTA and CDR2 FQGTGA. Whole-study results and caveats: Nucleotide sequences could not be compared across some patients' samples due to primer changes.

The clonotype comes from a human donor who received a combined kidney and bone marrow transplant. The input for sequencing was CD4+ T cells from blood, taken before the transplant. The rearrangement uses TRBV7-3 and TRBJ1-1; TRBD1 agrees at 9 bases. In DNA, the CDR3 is TGTGCCAGCAGGCTGACAGGGGGGAGCACTGAAGCTTTCTTT. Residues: CASRLTGGSTEAFF.